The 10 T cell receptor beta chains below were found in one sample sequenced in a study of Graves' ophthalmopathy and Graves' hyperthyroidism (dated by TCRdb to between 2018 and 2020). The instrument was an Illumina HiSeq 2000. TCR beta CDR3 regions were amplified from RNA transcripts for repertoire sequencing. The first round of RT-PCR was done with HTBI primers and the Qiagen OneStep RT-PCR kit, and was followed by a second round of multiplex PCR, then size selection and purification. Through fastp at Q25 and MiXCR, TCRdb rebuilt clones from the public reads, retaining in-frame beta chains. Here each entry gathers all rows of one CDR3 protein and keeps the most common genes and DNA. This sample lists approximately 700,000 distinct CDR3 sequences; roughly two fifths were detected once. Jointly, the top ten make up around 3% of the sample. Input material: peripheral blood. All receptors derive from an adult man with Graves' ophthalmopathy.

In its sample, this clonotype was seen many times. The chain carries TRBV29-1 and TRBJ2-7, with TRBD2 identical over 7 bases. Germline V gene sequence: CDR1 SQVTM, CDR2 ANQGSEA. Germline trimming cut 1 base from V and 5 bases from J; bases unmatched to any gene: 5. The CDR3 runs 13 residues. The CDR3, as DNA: TGCAGCGTTGAAGGCGGGAGTTTTAACGAGCAGTACTTC. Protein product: CSVEGGSFNEQYF.

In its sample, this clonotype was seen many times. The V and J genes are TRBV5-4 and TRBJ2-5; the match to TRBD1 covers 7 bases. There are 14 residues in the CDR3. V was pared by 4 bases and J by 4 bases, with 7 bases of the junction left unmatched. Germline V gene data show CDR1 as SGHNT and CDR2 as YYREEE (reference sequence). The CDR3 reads CASSPANRGETQYF. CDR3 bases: TGTGCCAGCAGCCCCGCGAACAGGGGAGAGACCCAGTACTTC.

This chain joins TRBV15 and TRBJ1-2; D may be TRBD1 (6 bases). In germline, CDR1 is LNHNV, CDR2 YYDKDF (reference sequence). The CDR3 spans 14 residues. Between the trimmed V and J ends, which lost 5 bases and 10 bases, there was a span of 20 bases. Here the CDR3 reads CATSQDRRGIDYTF. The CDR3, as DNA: TGTGCCACCAGCCAAGATCGTAGGGGGATTGACTACACCTTC.

The CDR3 region has the DNA TGTGCCACCAGCGCGCAGGGGGACTATGGCTACGAGCAGTACTTC. This gives the protein CATSAQGDYGYEQYF. J is TRBJ2-7 and V is TRBV15; the D call may be TRBD1 or TRBD2 (7 bases each). Deletions cut 5 bases from V and 3 bases from J, with 17 bases between. The CDR3 is 15 amino acids. CDR1 LNHNV and CDR2 YYDKDF come from the germline V gene (reference sequence).

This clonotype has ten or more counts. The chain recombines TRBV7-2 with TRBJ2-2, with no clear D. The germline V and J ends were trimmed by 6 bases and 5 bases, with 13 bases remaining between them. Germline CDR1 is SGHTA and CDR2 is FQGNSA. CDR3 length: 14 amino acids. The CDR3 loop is CASRATRITGELFF. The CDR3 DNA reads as TGTGCCAGCAGAGCAACTCGCATTACCGGGGAGCTGTTTTTT. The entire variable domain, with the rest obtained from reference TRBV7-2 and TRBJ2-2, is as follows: GAGVSQSPSNKVTEKGKDVELRCDPISGHTALYWYRQSLGQGLEFLIYFQGNSAPDKSGLPSDRFSAERTGGSVSTLTIQRTQQEDSAVYLCASRATRITGELFFGEGSRLTVL.

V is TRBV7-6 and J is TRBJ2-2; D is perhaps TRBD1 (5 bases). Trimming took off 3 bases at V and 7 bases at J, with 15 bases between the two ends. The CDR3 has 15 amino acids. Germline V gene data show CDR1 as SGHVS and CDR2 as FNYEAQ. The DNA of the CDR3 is TGTGCCAGCAGCTTCGAGTGGGGCGAGATCGGGGAGCTGTTTTTT. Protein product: CASSFEWGEIGELFF.

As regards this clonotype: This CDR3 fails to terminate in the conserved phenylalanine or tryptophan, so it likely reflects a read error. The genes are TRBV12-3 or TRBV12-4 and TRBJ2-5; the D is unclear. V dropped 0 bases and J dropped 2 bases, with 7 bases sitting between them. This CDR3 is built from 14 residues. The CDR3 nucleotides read TGTGCCAGCAGTTTAGCGGATTTACAAGAGACCCAGTACTGC. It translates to CASSLADLQETQYC.

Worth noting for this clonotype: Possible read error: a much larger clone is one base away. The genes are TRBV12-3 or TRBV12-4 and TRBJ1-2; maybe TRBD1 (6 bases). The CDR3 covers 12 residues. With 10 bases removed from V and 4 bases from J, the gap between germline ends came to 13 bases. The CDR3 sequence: CATRGRIYGYTF. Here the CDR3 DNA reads TGTGCCACCCGGGGGCGCATCTATGGCTACACCTTC.

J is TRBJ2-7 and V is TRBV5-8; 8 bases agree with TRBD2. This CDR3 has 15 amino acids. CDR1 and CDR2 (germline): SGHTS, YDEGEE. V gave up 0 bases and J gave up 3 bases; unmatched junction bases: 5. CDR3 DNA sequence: TGTGCCAGCAGCTTGGAGAGCGGGAGTTTCTACGAGCAGTACTTC. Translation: CASSLESGSFYEQYF.

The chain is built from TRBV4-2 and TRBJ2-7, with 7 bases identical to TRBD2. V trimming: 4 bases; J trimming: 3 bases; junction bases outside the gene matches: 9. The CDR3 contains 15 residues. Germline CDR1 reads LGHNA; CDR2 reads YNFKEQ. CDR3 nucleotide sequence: TGTGCCAGCAGCCCCACCGGACTAGTCCGCTACGAGCAGTACTTC. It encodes CASSPTGLVRYEQYF.